These 6 T cell receptor beta chains were sequenced from one sample in a study of regulatory T cells in long-lasting Graves disease. Time point: newly diagnosed GD, antithyroid drugs for less than 3 months. PBMCs were the source of the RNA used for TCR sequencing. Both iRepertoire HTBI primers and Arm-PCR of CDR3 regions were used to build the TCR beta libraries. One entry per CDR3 protein results from TCRdb running MiXCR on the multiplex PCR reads. The table lists around 240,000 distinct CDR3 sequences, 15% to 20% of them singletons. This sample was also put to use in a study of T cells in Graves' hyperthyroidism and ophthalmopathy.

The sequencing here drew on peripheral blood mononuclear cells (PBMCs), taken at new diagnosis, from a patient treated with antithyroid drugs. These receptors all stem from a woman in her twenties or thirties with Graves disease.

This clonotype was counted between two and nine times. V is TRBV18 and J is TRBJ1-1; 12 bases are a match to TRBD1. CDR1 KGHSH and CDR2 LQKENI come from the germline V gene. The ends lost 4 bases at V and 5 bases at J; junction bases unmatched: 5. This CDR3 comprises 15 residues. CDR3 region: CASSQGQGASTEAFF. CDR3 bases: TGTGCCAGCTCACAGGGACAGGGGGCGAGTACTGAAGCTTTCTTT.

Regarding this clonotype: A clone one base away is much larger, so this may be a read error. J is TRBJ2-7 and V is TRBV3-1; D is unclear. Germline assignment: CDR1 LGHDT and CDR2 YNNKEL (reference sequence). CDR3 length equals 13 residues. The CDR3 region is CAGSMVGTYEQYF. CDR3 nucleotides: TGTGCCGGCAGTATGGTGGGCACCTACGAGCAGTACTTC.

This clonotype occurred a few times. The J gene is TRBJ1-2, the V gene TRBV7-9, with 8 nucleotides matching TRBD1. CDR3 size: 15 residues. Germline-derived CDR1 and CDR2 are SEHNR and FQNEAQ (reference sequence). Losses at the gene ends were 1 base for V and 6 bases for J; bases not matched to a gene: 7. For the CDR3, the DNA is TGTGCCAGCAGCTTAGGTGTCGGACAGGGAGATGGCTACACCTTC. Translated, it gives CASSLGVGQGDGYTF.

To note about this clonotype: At one end the junction does not follow the germline gene, possibly because of a read error. The chain links TRBV5-5 to TRBJ1-1, with D tentatively TRBD1 (5 bases). The germline V gene encodes CDR1 SGHKS and CDR2 YYEKEE (reference sequence). The CDR3 has 13 amino acids. CDR3 in DNA: TGTGCCGGCAGCCGAGGACAGAACACTGAAGCTTTCTTT. It yields the protein CAGSRGQNTEAFF.

As regards this clonotype: Given the absence of the conserved phenylalanine or tryptophan at the CDR3 end, a read error is likely. The gene calls are TRBV7-8 and TRBJ1-1; possibly TRBD1 for D (5 bases). V lost 1 base and J lost 8, with 5 bases in between. In germline, CDR1 is SGHVS, CDR2 FQNEAQ. The CDR3 is 11 amino acids. This chain's CDR3 is CASSLGDEAFL. For the CDR3, the DNA is TGTGCCAGCAGCTTAGGGGACGAAGCTTTCTTG.

In regard to this clonotype: It differs at one base from a far larger clone, so likely a read error. The V gene is TRBV5-6, the J gene TRBJ1-5; D possibly corresponds to TRBD1 (6 bases). Deletions cut 2 bases from V and 7 bases from J, with 16 bases between. The CDR3 has 15 residues. Germline V gives CDR1 SGHDT, CDR2 YYEEEE. CDR3 bases: TGTGCCAGCAGCTTAGAAGCTAAGGGGGGACAGCCCCAGCATTTT. It is translated as CASSLEAKGGQPQHF.